This T cell receptor (beta chain) was captured in a study of T cell responses to AZD1222 COVID-19 vaccine. The study's findings and limits: At baseline, just five to seven AZD1222 recipients tested seropositive.

TCRdb's copy holds only in-frame clones and misses some; the assay was immunoSEQ multiplex PCR. Of more than 150,000 clones listed, 80% to 95% are singletons. Germline-derived CDR1 and CDR2 are SNHLY and FYNNEI. V was clipped by 2 bases and J by 4 bases, with 8 bases between them. The CDR3 loop spans 13 amino acids. On this clone: Its cognate antigen is unknown.

This clonotype originated in an adult in good health. The gene calls are TRBV2 and TRBJ1-2; D remains unclear. The starting material was peripheral blood, obtained on day 0 of AZD1222 vaccination. The CDR3 protein is CASSERHRYGYTF. Written as DNA, the CDR3 is TGTGCCAGCAGTGAACGACACCGCTATGGCTACACCTTC. The variable domain in full, completed from reference TRBV2 and TRBJ1-2, reads EPEVTQTPSHQVTQMGQEVILRCVPISNHLYFYWYRQILGQKVEFLVSFYNNEISEKSEIFDDQFSVERPDGSNFTLKIRSTKLEDSAMYFCASSERHRYGYTFGSGTRLTVV.